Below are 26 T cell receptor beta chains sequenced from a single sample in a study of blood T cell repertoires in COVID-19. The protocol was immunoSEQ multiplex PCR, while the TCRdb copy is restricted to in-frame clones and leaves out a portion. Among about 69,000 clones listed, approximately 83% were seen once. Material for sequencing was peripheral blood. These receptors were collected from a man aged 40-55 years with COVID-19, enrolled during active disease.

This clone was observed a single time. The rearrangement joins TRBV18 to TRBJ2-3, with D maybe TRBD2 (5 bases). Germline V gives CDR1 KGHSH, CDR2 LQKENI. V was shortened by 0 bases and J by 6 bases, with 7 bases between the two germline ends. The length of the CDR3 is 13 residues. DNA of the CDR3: TGTGCCAGCTCACCACCATCGGGGGATACGCAGTATTTT. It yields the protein CASSPPSGDTQYF.

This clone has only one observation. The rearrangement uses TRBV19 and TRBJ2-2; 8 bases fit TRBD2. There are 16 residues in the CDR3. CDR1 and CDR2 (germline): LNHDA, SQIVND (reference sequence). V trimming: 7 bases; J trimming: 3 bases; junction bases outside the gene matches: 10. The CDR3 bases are TGTGCCAGTATCCAGGGTCCTAGCGGGCACACCGGGGAGCTGTTTTTT. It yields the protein CASIQGPSGHTGELFF.

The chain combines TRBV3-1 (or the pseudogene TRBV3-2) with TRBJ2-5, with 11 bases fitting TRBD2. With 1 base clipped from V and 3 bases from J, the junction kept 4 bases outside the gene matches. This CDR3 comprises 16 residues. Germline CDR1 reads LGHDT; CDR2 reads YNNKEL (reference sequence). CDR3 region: CASSQVASGGKETQYF. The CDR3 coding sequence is TGTGCCAGCAGCCAAGTGGCTAGCGGGGGGAAAGAGACCCAGTACTTC.

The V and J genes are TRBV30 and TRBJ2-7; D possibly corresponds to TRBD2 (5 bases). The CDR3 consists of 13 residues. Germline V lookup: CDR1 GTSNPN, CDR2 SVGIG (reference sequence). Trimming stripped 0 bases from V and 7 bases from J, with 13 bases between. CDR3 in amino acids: CAWSVEGLWEQYF. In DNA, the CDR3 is TGTGCCTGGAGTGTGGAAGGACTCTGGGAGCAGTACTTC.

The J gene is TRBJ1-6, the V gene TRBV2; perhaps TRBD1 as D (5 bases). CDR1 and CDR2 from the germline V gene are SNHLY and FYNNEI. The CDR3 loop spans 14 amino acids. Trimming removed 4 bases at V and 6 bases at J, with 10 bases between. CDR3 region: CASSAGRVNSPLHF. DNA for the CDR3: TGTGCCAGCAGTGCTGGCAGGGTTAATTCACCCCTCCACTTT.

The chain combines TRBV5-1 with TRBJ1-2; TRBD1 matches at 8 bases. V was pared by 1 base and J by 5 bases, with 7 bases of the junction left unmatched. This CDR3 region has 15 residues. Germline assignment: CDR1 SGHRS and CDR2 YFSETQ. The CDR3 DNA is TGCGCCAGCAGCTTGTCTGGACAGGGCGGATATGGCTACACCTTC. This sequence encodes CASSLSGQGGYGYTF.

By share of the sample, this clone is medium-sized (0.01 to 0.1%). For the CDR3, the DNA is TGCGCCAGCAGCTTGGGAGGAGGGGCGGACGAGCAGTACTTC. Amino acid sequence: CASSLGGGADEQYF. The V call is TRBV5-1, the J call TRBJ2-7; possibly TRBD2 for D (6 bases). The germline V and J ends were trimmed by 0 bases and 5 bases, with 12 bases remaining between them. CDR1 and CDR2 (germline): SGHRS, YFSETQ. The CDR3 loop spans 14 amino acids.

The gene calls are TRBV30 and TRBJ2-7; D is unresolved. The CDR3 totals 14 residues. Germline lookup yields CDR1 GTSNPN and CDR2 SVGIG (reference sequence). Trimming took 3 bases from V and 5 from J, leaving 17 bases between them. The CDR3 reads CAWSLPRLIDEQYF. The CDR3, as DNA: TGTGCCTGGAGCCTCCCGCGGCTAATCGACGAGCAGTACTTC.

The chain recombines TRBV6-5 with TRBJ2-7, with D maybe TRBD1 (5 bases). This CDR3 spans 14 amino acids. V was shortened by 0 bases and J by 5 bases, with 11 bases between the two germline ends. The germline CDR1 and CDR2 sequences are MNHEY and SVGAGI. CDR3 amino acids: CASSYSMSGNEQYF. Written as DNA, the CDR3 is TGTGCCAGCAGTTACTCGATGTCAGGGAACGAGCAGTACTTC.

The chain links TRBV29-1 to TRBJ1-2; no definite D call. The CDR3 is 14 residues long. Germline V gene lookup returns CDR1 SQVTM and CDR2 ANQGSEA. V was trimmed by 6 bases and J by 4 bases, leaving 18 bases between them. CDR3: CSVNRVLESYGYTF. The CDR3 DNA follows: TGCAGCGTCAATCGGGTCCTAGAATCCTATGGCTACACCTTC.

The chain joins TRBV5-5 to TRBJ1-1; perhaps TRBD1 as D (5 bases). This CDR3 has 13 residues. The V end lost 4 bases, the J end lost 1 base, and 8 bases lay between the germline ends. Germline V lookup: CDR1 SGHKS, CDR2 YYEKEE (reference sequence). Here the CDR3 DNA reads TGTGCCAGCAGCCAACAGGAGAACACTGAAGCTTTCTTT. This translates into CASSQQENTEAFF.

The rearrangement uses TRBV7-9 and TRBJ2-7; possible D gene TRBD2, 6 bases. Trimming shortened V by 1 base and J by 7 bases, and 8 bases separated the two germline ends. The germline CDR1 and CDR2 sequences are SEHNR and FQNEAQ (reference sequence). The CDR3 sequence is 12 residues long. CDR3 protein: CASSLDAGEQYF. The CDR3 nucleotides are TGTGCCAGCAGCTTAGACGCGGGGGAGCAGTACTTC.

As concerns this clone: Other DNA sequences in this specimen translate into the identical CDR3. The CDR3 here is CASSSGQGSEKLFF. The CDR3 nucleotides are TGTGCCAGCTCTTCGGGACAGGGCTCAGAAAAACTGTTTTTT. The chain combines TRBV7-9 with TRBJ1-4; 9 bases agree with TRBD1. V shed 8 bases and J 8 bases; nucleotides not matched to a gene: 9. Germline V lookup: CDR1 SEHNR, CDR2 FQNEAQ (reference sequence). CDR3 length: 14 residues. Full variable domain (rest looked up from reference TRBV7-9 and TRBJ1-4): DTGVSQNPRHKITKRGQNVTFRCDPISEHNRLYWYRQTLGQGPEFLTYFQNEAQLEKSRLLSDRFSAERPKGSFSTLEIQRTEQGDSAMYLCASSSGQGSEKLFFGSGTQLSVL.

The CDR3 nucleotides read TGCGCCAGCAGCCAGATCACGGGGGGAGAGACCCAGTACTTC. This gives the protein CASSQITGGETQYF. This chain joins TRBV5-1 and TRBJ2-5; 7 bases align to TRBD2. The CDR3 is 14 residues long. Per the germline V gene, CDR1 is SGHRS and CDR2 is YFSETQ. V was pared by 4 bases and J by 4 bases, with 7 bases of the junction left unmatched.

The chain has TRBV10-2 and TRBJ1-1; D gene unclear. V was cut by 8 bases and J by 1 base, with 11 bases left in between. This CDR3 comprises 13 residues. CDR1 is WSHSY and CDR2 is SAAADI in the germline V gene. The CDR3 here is CASRQRQNTEAFF. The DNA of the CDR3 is TGCGCCAGCCGCCAAAGACAGAACACTGAAGCTTTCTTT.

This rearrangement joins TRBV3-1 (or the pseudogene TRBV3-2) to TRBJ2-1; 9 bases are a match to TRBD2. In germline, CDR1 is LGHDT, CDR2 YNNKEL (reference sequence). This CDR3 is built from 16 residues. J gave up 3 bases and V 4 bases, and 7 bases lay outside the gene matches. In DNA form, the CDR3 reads TGTGCCAGCAGCCTGGGTGCGGGGGGGGACTACAATGAGCAGTTCTTC. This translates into CASSLGAGGDYNEQFF.

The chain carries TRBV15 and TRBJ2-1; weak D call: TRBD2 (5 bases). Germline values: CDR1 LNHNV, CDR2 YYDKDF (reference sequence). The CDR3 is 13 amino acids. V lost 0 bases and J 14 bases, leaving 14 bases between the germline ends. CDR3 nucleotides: TGTGCCACCAGCAGAGACTCGAGGGCCCTCGAGTTCTTC. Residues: CATSRDSRALEFF. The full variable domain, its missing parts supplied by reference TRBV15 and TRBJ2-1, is DAMVIQNPRYQVTQFGKPVTLSCSQTLNHNVMYWYQQKSSQAPKLLFHYYDKDFNNEADTPDNFQSRRPNTSFCFLDIRSPGLGDTAMYLCATSRDSRALEFFGPGTRLTVL.

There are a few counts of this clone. The CDR3 spells CASSIRQGDTGELFF. The DNA of the CDR3 is TGTGCCAGCAGTATAAGACAGGGAGACACCGGGGAGCTGTTTTTT. This chain uses TRBV6-2 or TRBV6-3 with TRBJ2-2, with 7 bases that match TRBD1. Germline CDR1 MNHEY, CDR2 SVGEGT. V lost 5 bases, J lost 3 bases, and 6 bases stayed unmatched. The CDR3 consists of 15 residues.

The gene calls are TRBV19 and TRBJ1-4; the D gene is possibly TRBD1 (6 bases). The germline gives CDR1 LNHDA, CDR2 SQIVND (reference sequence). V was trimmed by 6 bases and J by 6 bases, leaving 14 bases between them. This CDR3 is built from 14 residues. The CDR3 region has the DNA TGTGCCAGTAGGGATAAAGGACAGTATGAAAAACTGTTTTTT. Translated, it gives CASRDKGQYEKLFF.

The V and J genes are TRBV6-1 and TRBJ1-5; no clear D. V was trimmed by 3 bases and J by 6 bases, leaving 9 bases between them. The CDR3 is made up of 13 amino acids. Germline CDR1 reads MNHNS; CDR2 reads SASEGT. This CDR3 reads CASSDSVAQPQHF. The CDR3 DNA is TGTGCCAGCAGTGACAGTGTAGCTCAGCCCCAGCATTTT.

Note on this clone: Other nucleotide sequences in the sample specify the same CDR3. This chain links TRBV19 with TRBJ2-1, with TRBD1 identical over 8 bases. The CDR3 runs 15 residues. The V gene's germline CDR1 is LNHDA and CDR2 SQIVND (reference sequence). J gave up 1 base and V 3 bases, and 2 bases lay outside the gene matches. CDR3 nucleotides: TGTGCCAGTAGTATCGGACAGGGTTCCTACAATGAGCAGTTCTTC. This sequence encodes CASSIGQGSYNEQFF.

The CDR3 is CASSFRGPGAGDNNEQFF. The CDR3 bases are TGCGCCAGCAGCTTCCGGGGCCCAGGGGCGGGGGACAACAATGAGCAGTTCTTC. This chain connects TRBV5-1 to TRBJ2-1, with D possibly being TRBD2 (7 bases). V lost 2 bases to trimming and J lost 5 bases, with 23 bases between them. Germline CDR1 SGHRS, CDR2 YFSETQ. The CDR3 loop spans 18 amino acids.

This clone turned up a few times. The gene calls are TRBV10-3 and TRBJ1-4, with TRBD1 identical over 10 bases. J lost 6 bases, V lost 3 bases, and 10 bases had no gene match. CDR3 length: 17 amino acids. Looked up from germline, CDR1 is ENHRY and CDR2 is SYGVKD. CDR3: CAISDATRQGAHEKLFF. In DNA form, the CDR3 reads TGTGCCATCAGTGACGCGACTCGACAGGGGGCGCATGAAAAACTGTTTTTT.

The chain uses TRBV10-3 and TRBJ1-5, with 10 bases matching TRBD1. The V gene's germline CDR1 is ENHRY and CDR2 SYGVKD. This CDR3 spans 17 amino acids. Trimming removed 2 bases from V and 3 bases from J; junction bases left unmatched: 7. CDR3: CAISEDRGLSANQPQHF. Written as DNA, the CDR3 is TGTGCCATCAGTGAGGACAGGGGGCTGTCGGCCAATCAGCCCCAGCATTTT.

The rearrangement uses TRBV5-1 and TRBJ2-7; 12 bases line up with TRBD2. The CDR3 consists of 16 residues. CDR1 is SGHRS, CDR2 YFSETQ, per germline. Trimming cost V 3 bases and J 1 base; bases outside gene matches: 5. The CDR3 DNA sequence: TGCGCCAGCAGCTATTCCCTAGCGGGAGGGTCCTACGAGCAGTACTTC. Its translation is CASSYSLAGGSYEQYF.

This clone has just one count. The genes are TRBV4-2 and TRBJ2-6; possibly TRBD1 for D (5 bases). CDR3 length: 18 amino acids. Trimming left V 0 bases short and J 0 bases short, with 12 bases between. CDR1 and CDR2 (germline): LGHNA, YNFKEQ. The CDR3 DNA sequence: TGTGCCAGCAGCCAAGATAGTACAGGTACCTCTGGGGCCAACGTCCTGACTTTC. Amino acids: CASSQDSTGTSGANVLTF.